This T cell receptor beta chain was obtained from a study of T cell repertoires in cytomegalovirus infection. Study background: Recently identified HLA-C-restricted CMV epitopes and well-studied HLA-B-restricted CMV epitopes were used by the study. CMV infection together with matching HLA type was indicated by public TCR beta signatures. General study findings and limits: HLA-C-restricted TCR beta clonotypes specific for CMV led the ex vivo response. Carriers of CMV and the relevant HLA type were discriminated by public TCR beta frequency.

Per germline, CDR1 DFQATT and CDR2 SNEGSKA (reference sequence). V shed 1 base and J shed 4 bases, with 11 bases lying between them. There are 14 residues in the CDR3. Regarding this clonotype: What it binds is not known.

A single record per CDR3 protein comes from TCRdb applying MiXCR to the reads. The sample contains around 340,000 distinct CDR3 sequences, roughly 28% of which appear only once. The sequences come from cultured PBMCs, collected from culture after CMV antigen stimulation. The sequence was obtained from a human donor in good health (CMV status not recorded). Some clones in this sample may be carry-over from other donors' samples. The chain is built from TRBV20-1 and TRBJ2-1; D is perhaps TRBD2 (7 bases). CDR3 loop: CSARARGAYNEQFF. The CDR3 DNA sequence: TGCAGTGCTAGAGCCCGGGGGGCTTACAATGAGCAGTTCTTC.